Sequencing of this T cell receptor (beta chain) was carried out in a study of T cells in Graves' hyperthyroidism and ophthalmopathy. Not enrolled were patients with uncontrolled infection, other autoimmune disease, pregnancy or lactation. RNA transcripts served as the template for amplifying TCR beta CDR3 regions. The HTBI primer set was used in a first-round RT-PCR of the TCR CDR3. TCRdb re-called the multiplex PCR reads through MiXCR, storing one row per CDR3 protein. The repertoire holds 640,000 or so distinct CDR3 sequences, with about 15% as singletons. This CDR3 is 16 amino acids long. The J segment lost 5 bases and the V segment lost 2 bases, leaving 12 bases of the junction unmatched. The germline V gene has CDR1 MNHEY and CDR2 SMNVEV (reference sequence). This clonotype was seen ten or more times. What it binds is not known. Findings and limits, study-wide: In simple terms, a model built on 13 V-J features told ophthalmopathy apart from stable hyperthyroidism. Among clonotypes expanded in thyroid above 0.001, most were also found in blood.

The chain combines TRBV27 with TRBJ2-7, with 7 bases aligning to TRBD2. This clonotype was sampled from a middle-aged woman with Graves' ophthalmopathy. Sequenced material: blood. The CDR3 region is CASSLRGLSGANEQYF. The DNA of the CDR3 is TGTGCCAGCAGTTTAAGGGGCCTCAGCGGGGCCAACGAGCAGTACTTC.